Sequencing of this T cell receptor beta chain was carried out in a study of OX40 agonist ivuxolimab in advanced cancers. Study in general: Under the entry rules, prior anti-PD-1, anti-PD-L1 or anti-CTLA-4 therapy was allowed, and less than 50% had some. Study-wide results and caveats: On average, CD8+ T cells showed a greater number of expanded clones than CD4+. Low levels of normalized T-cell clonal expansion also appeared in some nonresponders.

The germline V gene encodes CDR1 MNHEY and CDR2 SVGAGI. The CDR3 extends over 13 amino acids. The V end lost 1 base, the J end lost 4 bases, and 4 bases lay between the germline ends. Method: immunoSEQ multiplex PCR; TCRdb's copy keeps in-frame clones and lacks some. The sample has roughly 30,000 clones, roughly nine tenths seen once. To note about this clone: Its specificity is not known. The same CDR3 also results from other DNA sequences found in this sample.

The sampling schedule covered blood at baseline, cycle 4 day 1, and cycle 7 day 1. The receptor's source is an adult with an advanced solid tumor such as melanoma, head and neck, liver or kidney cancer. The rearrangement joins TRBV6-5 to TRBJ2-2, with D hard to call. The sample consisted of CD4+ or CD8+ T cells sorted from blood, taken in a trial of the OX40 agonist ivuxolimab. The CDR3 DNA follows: TGTGCCAGCAGTTACTTTAGCACCGGGGAGCTGTTTTTT. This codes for CASSYFSTGELFF.